This T cell receptor (beta chain) appears in the sequencing data of a study of PD-1 blockade in classical Hodgkin lymphoma. This clone was detected only once. CDR3 length: 15 residues. The repertoire was sequenced with immunoSEQ multiplex PCR; TCRdb's copy has only in-frame clones and lacks some. The table has more than 85,000 clones, about nine tenths seen once. Every patient was affected by relapse after autologous stem cell transplantation, while exposure to brentuximab vedotin was not uniform. This sample comprised peripheral blood mononuclear cells (PBMCs), obtained before the second cycle of nivolumab. The rearrangement joins TRBV21-1 to TRBJ2-1; the table's D call of TRBD2 was not tested on the DNA. TRBV21-1 is an annotated pseudogene. This TCR was sampled from a human donor with classical Hodgkin lymphoma. DNA for the CDR3: TGTGCCAGCAGCCCCCGGGTCGGGGGAGCTAATGAGCAGTTCTTC. It codes for CASSPRVGGANEQFF.